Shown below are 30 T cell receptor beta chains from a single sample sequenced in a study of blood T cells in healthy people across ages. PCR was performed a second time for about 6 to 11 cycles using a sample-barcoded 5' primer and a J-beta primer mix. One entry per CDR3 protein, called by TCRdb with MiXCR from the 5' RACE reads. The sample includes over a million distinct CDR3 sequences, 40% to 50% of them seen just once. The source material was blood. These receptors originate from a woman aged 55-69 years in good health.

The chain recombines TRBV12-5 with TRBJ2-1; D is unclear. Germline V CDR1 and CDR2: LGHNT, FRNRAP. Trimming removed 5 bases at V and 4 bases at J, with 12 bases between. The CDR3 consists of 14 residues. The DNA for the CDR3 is TGTGCTAGTGGTCCAGATACCCAATACAATGAGCAGTTCTTC. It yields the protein CASGPDTQYNEQFF.

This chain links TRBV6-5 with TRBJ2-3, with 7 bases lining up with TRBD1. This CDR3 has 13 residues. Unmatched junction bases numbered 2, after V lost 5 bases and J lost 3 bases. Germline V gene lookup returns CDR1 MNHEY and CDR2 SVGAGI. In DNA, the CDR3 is TGTGCCAGCAGTGACAGGGCGACAGATACGCAGTATTTT. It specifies CASSDRATDTQYF.

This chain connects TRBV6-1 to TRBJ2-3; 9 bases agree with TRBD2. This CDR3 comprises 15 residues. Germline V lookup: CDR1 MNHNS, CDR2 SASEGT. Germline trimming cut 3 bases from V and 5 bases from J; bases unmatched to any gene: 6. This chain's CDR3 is CASSEVAGAGDTQYF. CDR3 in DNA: TGTGCCAGCAGTGAGGTAGCGGGAGCGGGAGATACGCAGTATTTT.

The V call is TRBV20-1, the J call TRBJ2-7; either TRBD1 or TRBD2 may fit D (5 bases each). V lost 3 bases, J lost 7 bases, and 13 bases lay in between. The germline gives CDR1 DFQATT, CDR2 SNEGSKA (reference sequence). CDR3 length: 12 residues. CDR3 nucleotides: TGCAGTGCTAGCGGGGACCTCAATGAGCAGTACTTC. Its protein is CSASGDLNEQYF.

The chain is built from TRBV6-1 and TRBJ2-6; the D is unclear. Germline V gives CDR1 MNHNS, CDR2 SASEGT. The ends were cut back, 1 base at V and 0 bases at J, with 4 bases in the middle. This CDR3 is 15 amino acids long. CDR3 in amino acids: CASSEGSSGANVLTF. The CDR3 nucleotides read TGTGCCAGCAGTGAAGGGAGCTCTGGGGCCAACGTCCTGACTTTC.

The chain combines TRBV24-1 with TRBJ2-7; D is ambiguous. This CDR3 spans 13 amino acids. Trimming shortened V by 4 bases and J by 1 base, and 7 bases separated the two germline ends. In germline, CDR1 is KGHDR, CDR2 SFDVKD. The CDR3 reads CATSEHGSYEQYF. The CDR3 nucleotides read TGTGCCACCAGTGAACACGGATCCTACGAGCAGTACTTC.

CDR3 in DNA: TGCAGTGCGTCAAGTGCGGGAGGGCTCGAGGAGCAGTTCTTC. Translated, it gives CSASSAGGLEEQFF. The chain employs TRBV20-1 and TRBJ2-1, with 9 bases lining up with TRBD2. Per the germline V gene, CDR1 is DFQATT and CDR2 is SNEGSKA (reference sequence). Trimming removed 6 bases from V and 10 bases from J; junction bases left unmatched: 13. The CDR3 contains 14 residues.

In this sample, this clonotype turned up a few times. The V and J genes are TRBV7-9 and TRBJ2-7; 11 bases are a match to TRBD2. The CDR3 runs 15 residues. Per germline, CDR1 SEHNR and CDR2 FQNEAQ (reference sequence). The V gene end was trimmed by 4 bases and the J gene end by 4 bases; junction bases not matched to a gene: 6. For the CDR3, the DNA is TGTGCCAGCAGCTCTCGACTAGCGGGACAGTACGAGCAGTACTTC. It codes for CASSSRLAGQYEQYF.

The CDR3 loop reads CASSFRAGGPLDTQYF. The CDR3 nucleotides read TGCGCCAGCAGCTTTCGAGCGGGAGGGCCCCTAGATACGCAGTATTTT. The V call is TRBV5-1, the J call TRBJ2-3; 10 nucleotides agree with TRBD2. Germline trimming cut 2 bases from V and 5 bases from J; bases unmatched to any gene: 8. The CDR3 runs 16 residues. Germline loops: CDR1 SGHRS, CDR2 YFSETQ.

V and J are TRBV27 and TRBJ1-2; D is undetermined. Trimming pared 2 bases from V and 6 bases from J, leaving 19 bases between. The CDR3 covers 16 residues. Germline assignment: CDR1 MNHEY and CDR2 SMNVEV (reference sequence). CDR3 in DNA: TGTGCCAGCAGTTTACAATTCGCCGGTCCGGGAGATGGCTACACCTTC. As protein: CASSLQFAGPGDGYTF.

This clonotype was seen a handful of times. CDR3 in DNA: TGCGCCAGCAAACCCCTTGGGCAGGGGCAAGAGACCCAGTACTTC. This translates into CASKPLGQGQETQYF. This sequence joins TRBV5-1 and TRBJ2-5; tentatively, D is TRBD1 (6 bases). Trimming cost V 6 bases and J 2 bases, with 17 bases left between them. Germline values: CDR1 SGHRS, CDR2 YFSETQ. The CDR3 length is 15 residues.

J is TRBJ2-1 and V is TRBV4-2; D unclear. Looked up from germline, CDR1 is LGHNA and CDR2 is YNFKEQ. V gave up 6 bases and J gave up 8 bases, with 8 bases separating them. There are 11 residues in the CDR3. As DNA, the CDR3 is TGTGCCAGCAGAGGTTTAGATGAGCAGTTCTTC. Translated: CASRGLDEQFF.

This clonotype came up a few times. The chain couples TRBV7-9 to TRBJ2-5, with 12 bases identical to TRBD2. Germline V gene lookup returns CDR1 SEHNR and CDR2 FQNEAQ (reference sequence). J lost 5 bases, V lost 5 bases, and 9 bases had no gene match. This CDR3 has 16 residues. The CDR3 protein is CASSPSRTSGNETQYF. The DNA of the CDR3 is TGTGCCAGCAGCCCCTCTCGGACTAGCGGGAACGAGACCCAGTACTTC. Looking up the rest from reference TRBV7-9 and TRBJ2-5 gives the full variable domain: DTGVSQNPRHKITKRGQNVTFRCDPISEHNRLYWYRQTLGQGPEFLTYFQNEAQLEKSRLLSDRFSAERPKGSFSTLEIQRTEQGDSAMYLCASSPSRTSGNETQYFGPGTRLLVL.

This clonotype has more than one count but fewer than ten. Written as DNA, the CDR3 is TGTGCCAGCAGTTTGCCTATAGCGGGACGACTCGAGCAGTACTTC. Translated: CASSLPIAGRLEQYF. The chain employs TRBV28 and TRBJ2-7, with 8 bases that match TRBD2. Germline CDR1 MDHEN, CDR2 SYDVKM. With V trimmed by 3 bases and J by 6 bases, 10 bases remained unmatched. This CDR3 is 15 amino acids long.

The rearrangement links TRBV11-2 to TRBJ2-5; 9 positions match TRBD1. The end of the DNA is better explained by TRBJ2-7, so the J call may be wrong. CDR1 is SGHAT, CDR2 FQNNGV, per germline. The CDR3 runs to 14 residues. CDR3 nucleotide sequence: TGTGCCAGCAGCTCGGGACAGGGCAGGCGCGAGCAGTACTTC. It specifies CASSSGQGRREQYF.

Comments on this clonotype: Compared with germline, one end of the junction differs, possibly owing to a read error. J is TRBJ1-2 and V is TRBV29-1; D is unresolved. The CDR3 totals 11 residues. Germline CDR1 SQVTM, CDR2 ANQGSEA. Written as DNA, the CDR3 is TGCAGCGCTGAAAACGGAGGGCACTACACCTTC. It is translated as CSAENGGHYTF.

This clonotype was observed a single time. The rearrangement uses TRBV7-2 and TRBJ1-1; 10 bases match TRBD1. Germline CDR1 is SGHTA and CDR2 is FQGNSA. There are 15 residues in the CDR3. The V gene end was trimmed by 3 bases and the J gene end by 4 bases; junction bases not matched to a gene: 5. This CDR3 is CASSFRDRGLTEAFF. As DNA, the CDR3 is TGTGCCAGCAGCTTTAGGGACAGGGGCCTCACTGAAGCTTTCTTT.

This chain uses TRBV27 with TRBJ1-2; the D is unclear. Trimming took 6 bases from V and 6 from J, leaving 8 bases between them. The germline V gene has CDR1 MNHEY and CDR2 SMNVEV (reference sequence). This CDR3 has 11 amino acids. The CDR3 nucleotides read TGTGCCAGCAGCGAAGGGAATGGCTACACCTTC. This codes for CASSEGNGYTF.

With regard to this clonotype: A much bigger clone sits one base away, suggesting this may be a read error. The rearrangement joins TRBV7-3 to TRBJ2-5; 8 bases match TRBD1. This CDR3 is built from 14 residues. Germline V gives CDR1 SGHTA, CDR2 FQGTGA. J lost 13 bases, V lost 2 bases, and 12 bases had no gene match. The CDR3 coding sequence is TGTGCCAGCAGCTTACAGGGGGCGGGCTACGAGCGGTACTTC. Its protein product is CASSLQGAGYERYF.

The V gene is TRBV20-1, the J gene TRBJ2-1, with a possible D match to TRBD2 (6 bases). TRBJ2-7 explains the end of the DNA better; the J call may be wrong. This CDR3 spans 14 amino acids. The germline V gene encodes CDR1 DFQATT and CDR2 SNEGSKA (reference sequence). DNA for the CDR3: TGCAGTGCCCCGGGGGATCTCCCGGGCAATGAGCAGTACTTC. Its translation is CSAPGDLPGNEQYF.

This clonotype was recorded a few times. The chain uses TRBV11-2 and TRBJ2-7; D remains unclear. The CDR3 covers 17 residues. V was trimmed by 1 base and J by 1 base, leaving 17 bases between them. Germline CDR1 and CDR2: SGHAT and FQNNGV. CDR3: CASSLVSGGWSSYEQYF. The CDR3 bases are TGTGCCAGCAGCTTAGTATCTGGCGGATGGAGTTCCTACGAGCAGTACTTC.

In DNA form, the CDR3 reads TGTGCCAGCAGCCCGCCCTCCGACGCCTACGAGCAGTACTTC. It is translated as CASSPPSDAYEQYF. The rearrangement joins TRBV3-1 to TRBJ2-7; D not certain. Deletions cut 4 bases from V and 2 bases from J, with 12 bases between. The germline V gene encodes CDR1 LGHDT and CDR2 YNNKEL (reference sequence). The CDR3 sequence is 14 residues long.

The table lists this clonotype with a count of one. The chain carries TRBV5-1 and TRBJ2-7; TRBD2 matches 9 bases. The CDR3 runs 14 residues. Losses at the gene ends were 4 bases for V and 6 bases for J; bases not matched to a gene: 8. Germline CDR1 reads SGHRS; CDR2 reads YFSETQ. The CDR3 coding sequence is TGCGCCAGCAGCAGGACTAGCGCTCTAGGCGAGCAGTACTTC. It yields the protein CASSRTSALGEQYF.

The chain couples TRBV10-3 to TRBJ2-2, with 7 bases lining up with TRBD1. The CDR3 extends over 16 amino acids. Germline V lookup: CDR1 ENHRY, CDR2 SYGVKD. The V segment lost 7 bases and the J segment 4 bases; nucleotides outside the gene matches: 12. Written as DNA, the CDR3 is TGTGCCATCAAAGATGATAACAGGGGACCCACCGGGGAGCTGTTTTTT. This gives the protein CAIKDDNRGPTGELFF.

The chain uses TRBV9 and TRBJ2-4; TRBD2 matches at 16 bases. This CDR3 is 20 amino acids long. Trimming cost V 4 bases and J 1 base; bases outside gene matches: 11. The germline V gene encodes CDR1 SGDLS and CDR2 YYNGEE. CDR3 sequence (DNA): TGTGCCAGCAGCCCGGGACTAGCGGGAGGGCCTCGGTTGGCCAAAAACATTCAGTACTTC. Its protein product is CASSPGLAGGPRLAKNIQYF.

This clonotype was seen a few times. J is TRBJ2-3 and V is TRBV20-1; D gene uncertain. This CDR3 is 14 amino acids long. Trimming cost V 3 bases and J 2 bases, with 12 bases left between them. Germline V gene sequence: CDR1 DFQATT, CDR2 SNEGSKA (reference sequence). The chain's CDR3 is CSASPASNTDTQYF. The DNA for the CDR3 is TGCAGTGCTAGTCCGGCTTCTAACACAGATACGCAGTATTTT.

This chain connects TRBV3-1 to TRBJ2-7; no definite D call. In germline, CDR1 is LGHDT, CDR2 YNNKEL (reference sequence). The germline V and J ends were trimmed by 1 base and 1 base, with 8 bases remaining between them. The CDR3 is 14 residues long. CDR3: CASSQVQVSYEQYF. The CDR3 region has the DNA TGTGCCAGCAGCCAAGTTCAGGTTTCCTACGAGCAGTACTTC.

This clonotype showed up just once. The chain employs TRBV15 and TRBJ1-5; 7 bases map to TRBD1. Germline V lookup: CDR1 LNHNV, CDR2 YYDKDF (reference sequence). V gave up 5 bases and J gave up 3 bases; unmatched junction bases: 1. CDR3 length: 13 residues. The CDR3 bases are TGTGCCACCAGCGGGACAGTCAATCAGCCCCAGCATTTT. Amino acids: CATSGTVNQPQHF.

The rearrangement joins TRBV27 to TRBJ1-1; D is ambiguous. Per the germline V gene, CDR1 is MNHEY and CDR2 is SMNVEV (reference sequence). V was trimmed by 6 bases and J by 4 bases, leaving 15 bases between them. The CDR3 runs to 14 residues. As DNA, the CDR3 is TGTGCCAGCAGCCAGCGGGGAAGGCGCACTGAAGCTTTCTTT. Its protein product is CASSQRGRRTEAFF.

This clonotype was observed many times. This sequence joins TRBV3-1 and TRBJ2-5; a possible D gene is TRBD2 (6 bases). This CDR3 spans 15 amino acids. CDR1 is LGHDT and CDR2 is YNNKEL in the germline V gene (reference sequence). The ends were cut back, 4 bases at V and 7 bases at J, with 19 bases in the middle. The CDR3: CASSRDSTLRGTQYF. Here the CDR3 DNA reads TGTGCCAGCAGCCGGGACTCAACCTTACGAGGGACCCAGTACTTC.